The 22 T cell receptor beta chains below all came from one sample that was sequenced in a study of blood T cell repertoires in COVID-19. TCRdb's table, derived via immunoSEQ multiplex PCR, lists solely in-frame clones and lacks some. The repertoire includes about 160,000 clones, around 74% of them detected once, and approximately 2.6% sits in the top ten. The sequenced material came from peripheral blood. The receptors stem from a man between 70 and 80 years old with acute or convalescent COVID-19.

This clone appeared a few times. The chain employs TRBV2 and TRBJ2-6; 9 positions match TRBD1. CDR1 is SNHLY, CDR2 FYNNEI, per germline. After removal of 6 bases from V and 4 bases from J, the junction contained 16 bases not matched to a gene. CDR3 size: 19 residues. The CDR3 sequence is CASREAGTGPSRGANVLTF. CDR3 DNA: TGTGCCAGCAGGGAGGCCGGGACAGGGCCCTCTCGAGGGGCCAACGTCCTGACTTTC.

DNA of the CDR3: TGTGCCAGTACCCCGACAGGGTCACCCTACGAGCAGTACTTC. Translating gives CASTPTGSPYEQYF. The V call is TRBV19, the J call TRBJ2-7, with 7 bases identical to TRBD1. CDR3 size: 14 residues. CDR1 and CDR2 (germline): LNHDA, SQIVND (reference sequence). Trimming took 7 bases from V and 2 from J; bases not matched to a gene: 8.

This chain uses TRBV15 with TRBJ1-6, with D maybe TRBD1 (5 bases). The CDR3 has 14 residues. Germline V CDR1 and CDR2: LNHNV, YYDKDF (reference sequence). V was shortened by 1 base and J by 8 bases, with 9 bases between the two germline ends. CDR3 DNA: TGTGCCACCAGCAGAGTGGGGCTAGATTCACCCCTCCACTTT. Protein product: CATSRVGLDSPLHF.

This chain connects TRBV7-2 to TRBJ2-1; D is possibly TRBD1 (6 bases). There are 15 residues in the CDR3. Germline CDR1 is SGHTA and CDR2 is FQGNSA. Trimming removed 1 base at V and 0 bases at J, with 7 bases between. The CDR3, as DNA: TGTGCCAGCAGCTTAGTCAGGGGCTCCTACAATGAGCAGTTCTTC. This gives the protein CASSLVRGSYNEQFF.

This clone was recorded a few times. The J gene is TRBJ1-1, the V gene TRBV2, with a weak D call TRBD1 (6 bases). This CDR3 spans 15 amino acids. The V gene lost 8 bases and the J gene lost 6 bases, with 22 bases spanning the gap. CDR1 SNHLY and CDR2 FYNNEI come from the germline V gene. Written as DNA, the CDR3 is TGTGCCAGCGGGAGGGACAAGTTTGAATTTGCTGAAGCTTTCTTT. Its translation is CASGRDKFEFAEAFF.

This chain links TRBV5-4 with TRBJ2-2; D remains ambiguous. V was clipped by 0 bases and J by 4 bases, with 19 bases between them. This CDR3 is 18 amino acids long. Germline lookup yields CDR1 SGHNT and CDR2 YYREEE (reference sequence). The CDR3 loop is CASSLAVANARPTGELFF. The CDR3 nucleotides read TGTGCCAGCAGCTTGGCCGTTGCTAATGCCAGGCCCACCGGGGAGCTGTTTTTT.

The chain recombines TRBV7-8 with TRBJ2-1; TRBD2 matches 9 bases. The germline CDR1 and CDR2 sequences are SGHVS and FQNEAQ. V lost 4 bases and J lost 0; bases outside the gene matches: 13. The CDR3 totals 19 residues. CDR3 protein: CASSYPRDSGRSSYNEQFF. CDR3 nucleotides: TGTGCCAGCAGCTACCCCAGGGATAGCGGGAGAAGCTCCTACAATGAGCAGTTCTTC.

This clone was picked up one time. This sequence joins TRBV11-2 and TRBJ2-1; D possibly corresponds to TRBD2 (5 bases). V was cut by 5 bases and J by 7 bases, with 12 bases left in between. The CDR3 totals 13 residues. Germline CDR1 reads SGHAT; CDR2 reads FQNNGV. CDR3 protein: CASSLIEGNEQFF. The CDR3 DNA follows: TGTGCCAGCAGCCTGATAGAGGGAAATGAGCAGTTCTTC.

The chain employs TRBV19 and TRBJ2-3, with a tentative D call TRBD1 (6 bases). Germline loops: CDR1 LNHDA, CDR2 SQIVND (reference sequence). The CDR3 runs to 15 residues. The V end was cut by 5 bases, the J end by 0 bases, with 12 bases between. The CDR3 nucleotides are TGTGCCAGTAGTCCGGTGGGACAAAGCACAGATACGCAGTATTTT. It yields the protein CASSPVGQSTDTQYF.

The CDR3 loop is CASSPGQGLGEKLFF. The CDR3 region has the DNA TGTGCCAGCTCACCGGGACAGGGCCTAGGGGAAAAACTGTTTTTT. The rearrangement joins TRBV18 to TRBJ1-4; 9 bases are a match to TRBD1. Germline V gene data show CDR1 as KGHSH and CDR2 as LQKENI. The V gene end was trimmed by 3 bases and the J gene end by 8 bases; junction bases not matched to a gene: 7. This CDR3 contains 15 residues.

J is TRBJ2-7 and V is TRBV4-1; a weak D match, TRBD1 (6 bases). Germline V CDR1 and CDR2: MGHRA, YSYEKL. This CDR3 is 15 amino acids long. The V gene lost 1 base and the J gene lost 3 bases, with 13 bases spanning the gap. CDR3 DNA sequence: TGCGCCAGCAGCCAAGGGACAGCATCGAACTACGAGCAGTACTTC. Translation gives CASSQGTASNYEQYF.

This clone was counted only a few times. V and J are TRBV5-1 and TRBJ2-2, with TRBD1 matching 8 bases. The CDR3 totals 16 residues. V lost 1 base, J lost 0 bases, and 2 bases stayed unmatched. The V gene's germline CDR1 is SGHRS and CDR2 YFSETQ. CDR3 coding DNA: TGCGCCAGCAGCTTGTCACAGGGGGCGAACACCGGGGAGCTGTTTTTT. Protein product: CASSLSQGANTGELFF.

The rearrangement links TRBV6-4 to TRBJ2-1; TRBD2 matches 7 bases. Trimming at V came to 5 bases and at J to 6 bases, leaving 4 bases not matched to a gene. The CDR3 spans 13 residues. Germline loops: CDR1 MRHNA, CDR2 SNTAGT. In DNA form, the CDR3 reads TGTGCCAGCAGTTTCGGACTAGTCAATGAGCAGTTCTTC. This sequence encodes CASSFGLVNEQFF.

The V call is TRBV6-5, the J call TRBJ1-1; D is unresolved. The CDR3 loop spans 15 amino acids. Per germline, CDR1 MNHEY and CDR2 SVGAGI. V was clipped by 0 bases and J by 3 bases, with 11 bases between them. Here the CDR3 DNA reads TGTGCCAGCAGTTACTCTATCGACCGGGACACTGAAGCTTTCTTT. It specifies CASSYSIDRDTEAFF.

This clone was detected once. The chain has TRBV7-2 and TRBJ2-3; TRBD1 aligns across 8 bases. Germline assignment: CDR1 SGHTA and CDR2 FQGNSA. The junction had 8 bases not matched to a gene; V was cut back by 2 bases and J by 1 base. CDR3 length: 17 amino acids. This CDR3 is CASSLNSGGRGTDTQYF. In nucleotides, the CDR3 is TGTGCCAGCAGCTTAAATTCAGGGGGCCGGGGCACAGATACGCAGTATTTT. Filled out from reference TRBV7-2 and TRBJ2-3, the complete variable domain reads GAGVSQSPSNKVTEKGKDVELRCDPISGHTALYWYRQSLGQGLEFLIYFQGNSAPDKSGLPSDRFSAERTGGSVSTLTIQRTQQEDSAVYLCASSLNSGGRGTDTQYFGPGTRLTVL.

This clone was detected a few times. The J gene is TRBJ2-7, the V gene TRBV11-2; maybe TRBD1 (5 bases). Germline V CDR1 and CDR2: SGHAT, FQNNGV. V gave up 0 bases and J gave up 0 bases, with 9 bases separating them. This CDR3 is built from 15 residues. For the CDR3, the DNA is TGTGCCAGCAGCTTAGACAGGGCAACCTCCTACGAGCAGTACTTC. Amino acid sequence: CASSLDRATSYEQYF.

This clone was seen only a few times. The CDR3, as DNA: TGTGCCAGCAGTGAATCCGGTTTCTACGAGCAGTACTTC. Protein product: CASSESGFYEQYF. The chain couples TRBV6-1 to TRBJ2-7, with unresolved D. V lost 2 bases and J 3 bases, leaving 8 bases between the germline ends. Germline-derived CDR1 and CDR2 are MNHNS and SASEGT. This CDR3 region has 13 residues.

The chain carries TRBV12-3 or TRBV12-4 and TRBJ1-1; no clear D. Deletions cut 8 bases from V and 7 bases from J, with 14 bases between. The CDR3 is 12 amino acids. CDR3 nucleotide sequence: TGTGCCAGCTCCCTCGCGGTCGGTGAAGCTTTCTTT. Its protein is CASSLAVGEAFF.

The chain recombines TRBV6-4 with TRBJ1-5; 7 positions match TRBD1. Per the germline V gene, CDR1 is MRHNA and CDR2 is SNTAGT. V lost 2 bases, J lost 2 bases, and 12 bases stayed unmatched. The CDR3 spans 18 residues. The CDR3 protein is CASSDLVQGCGCNQPQHF. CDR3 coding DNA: TGTGCCAGCAGTGACCTGGTACAGGGGTGTGGATGCAATCAGCCCCAGCATTTT.

The CDR3 reads CASSSGRVNEQFF. In nucleotides, the CDR3 is TGTGCCAGCAGCTCCGGGCGGGTCAATGAGCAGTTCTTC. The chain uses TRBV7-2 and TRBJ2-1, with D maybe TRBD2 (5 bases). The CDR3 length is 13 residues. Germline V CDR1 and CDR2: SGHTA, FQGNSA. The V end lost 4 bases, the J end lost 6 bases, and 10 bases lay between the germline ends.

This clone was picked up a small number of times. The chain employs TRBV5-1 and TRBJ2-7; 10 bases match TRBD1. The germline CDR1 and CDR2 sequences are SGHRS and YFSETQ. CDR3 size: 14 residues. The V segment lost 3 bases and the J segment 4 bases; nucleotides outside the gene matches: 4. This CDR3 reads CASSSTGGRYEQYF. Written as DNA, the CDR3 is TGCGCCAGCAGCTCGACAGGGGGCCGGTACGAGCAGTACTTC.

The CDR3: CASRGLAGEAETQYF. For the CDR3, the DNA is TGTGCCAGCAGGGGACTAGCGGGAGAGGCTGAGACCCAGTACTTC. The rearrangement joins TRBV2 to TRBJ2-5; 14 bases match TRBD2. V was pared by 6 bases and J by 5 bases, with 5 bases of the junction left unmatched. CDR3 length equals 15 residues. Germline V gene sequence: CDR1 SNHLY, CDR2 FYNNEI.